This TCR beta chain was sequenced for a study of blood T cell repertoires in COVID-19. It was during active infection that Seattle patients were enrolled and then longitudinally followed. The CDR3 length is 15 residues. CDR1 LGHNA and CDR2 YSLEER come from the germline V gene. With 4 bases clipped from V and 9 bases from J, the junction kept 10 bases outside the gene matches. Some clones are missing from TCRdb's copy, which holds only in-frame ones; the method was immunoSEQ multiplex PCR. Found here are about 150,000 clones, over 75% of them singletons; the top ten hold about an eighth. The chain recombines TRBV4-3 with TRBJ2-1; 9 positions match TRBD2. The sequencing input was peripheral blood. The TCR comes from a man between 18 and 35 years old with COVID-19, enrolled during active disease. This chain's CDR3 is CASSLGTSWQGEQFF. The CDR3 DNA follows: TGCGCCAGCAGCCTAGGGACTAGCTGGCAGGGTGAGCAGTTCTTC.